This record covers a single T cell receptor beta chain. Authors' data handling: Cell counts per sample came from amplifying reference gene primers. TCRdb's table, derived via immunoSEQ multiplex PCR, lists solely in-frame clones and lacks some. The DNA gave D and trimming, while V, J and clone size come from that table. The profile shows over 250,000 clones, 85% of them singletons. This sample was included in a study of blood T cell repertoires in COVID-19. Germline assignment: CDR1 LNHDA and CDR2 SQIVND (reference sequence). The ends lost 6 bases at V and 1 base at J; junction bases unmatched: 7. The CDR3 has 16 residues.

The TCR sequence derives from a man aged 50 or older with active or convalescent COVID-19. The sample consisted of peripheral blood. J is TRBJ1-5 and V is TRBV19; TRBD1 matches at 9 bases. The CDR3 reads CASSIQGASSNQPQHF. In nucleotides, the CDR3 is TGTGCCAGTAGCATACAGGGGGCTTCGAGCAATCAGCCCCAGCATTTT.